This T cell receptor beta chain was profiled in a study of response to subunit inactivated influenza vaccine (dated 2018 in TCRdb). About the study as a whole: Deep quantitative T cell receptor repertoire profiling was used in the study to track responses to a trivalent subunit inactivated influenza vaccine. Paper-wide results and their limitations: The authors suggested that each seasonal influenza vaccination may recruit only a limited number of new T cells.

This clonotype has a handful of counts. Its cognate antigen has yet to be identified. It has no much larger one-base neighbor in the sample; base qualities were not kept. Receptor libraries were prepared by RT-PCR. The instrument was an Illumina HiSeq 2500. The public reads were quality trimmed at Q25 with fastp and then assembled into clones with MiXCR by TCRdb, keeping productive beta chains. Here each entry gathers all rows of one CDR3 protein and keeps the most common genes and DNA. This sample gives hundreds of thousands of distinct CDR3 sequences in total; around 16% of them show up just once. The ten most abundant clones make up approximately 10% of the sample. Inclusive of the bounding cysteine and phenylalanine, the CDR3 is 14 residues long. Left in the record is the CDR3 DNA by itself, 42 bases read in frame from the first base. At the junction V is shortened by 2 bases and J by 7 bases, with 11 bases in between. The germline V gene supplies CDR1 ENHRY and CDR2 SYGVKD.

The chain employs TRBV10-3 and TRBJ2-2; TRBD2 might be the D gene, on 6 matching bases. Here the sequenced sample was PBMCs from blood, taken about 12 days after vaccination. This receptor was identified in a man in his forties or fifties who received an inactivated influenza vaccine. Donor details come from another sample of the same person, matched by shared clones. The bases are TGTGCCATCAGTGAGGCTAGCGCAAGCGGGGAGCTGTTTTTT. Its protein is CAISEASASGELFF.